This T cell receptor (beta chain) is from a study of blood T cells in healthy people across ages. A second PCR of 7 to 11 cycles used a sample-barcoded 5' primer and a J-beta primer mix. TCRdb reprocessed the 5' RACE reads via MiXCR and lists one record per CDR3 protein. The sample lists fewer than 1 million distinct CDR3 sequences; around 42% were seen once. They isolated at least 6 million PBMCs from each sample. Ten or more counts support this clonotype. One junction end does not reproduce the germline sequence, and a read error may be involved. The CDR3 has 14 residues. Germline-derived CDR1 and CDR2 are MGHDK and SYGVNS.

The chain joins TRBV25-1 to TRBJ2-4; D uncertain. The specimen was blood. The TCR was taken from a man between 60 and 75 years old in good health. CDR3 region: CASNELLAKNIQYF. CDR3 sequence (DNA): TGTGCCAGCAATGAACTCCTAGCCAAAAACATTCAGTACTTC.